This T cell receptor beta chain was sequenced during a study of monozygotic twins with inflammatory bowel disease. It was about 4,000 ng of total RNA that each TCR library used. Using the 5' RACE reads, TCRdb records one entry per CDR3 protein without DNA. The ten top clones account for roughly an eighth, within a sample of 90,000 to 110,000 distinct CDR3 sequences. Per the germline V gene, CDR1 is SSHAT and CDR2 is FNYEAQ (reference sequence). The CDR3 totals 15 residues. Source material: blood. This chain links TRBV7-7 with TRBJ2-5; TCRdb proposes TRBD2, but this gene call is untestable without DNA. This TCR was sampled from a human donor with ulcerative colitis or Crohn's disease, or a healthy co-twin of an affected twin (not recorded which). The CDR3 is CASSLTSGRGETQYF.